What follows is one T cell receptor (beta chain) and its context. Its target is unknown. It was with 60 Vbeta and 13 Jbeta primers that the PCR ran. Generated by immunoSEQ multiplex PCR, the TCRdb table keeps only in-frame clones and is missing some. The sample shows approximately 140,000 clones, roughly four fifths of them seen only once. The data were taken from a study of cytomegalovirus exposure and HLA in healthy donors. Study-level findings and limits: Highest at DRB1 and lowest at HLA-C, TCR association rates differed among HLA loci in a later analysis.

Donors likely had unrecorded immune exposures despite being nominally healthy when sampled. Germline CDR1 LGHNA, CDR2 YSLEER. Trimming removed 0 bases at V and 7 bases at J, with 9 bases between. CDR3 length: 13 residues. The receptor was derived from a male donor in good health and CMV-seronegative. Material for sequencing was PBMCs. The V and J genes are TRBV4-3 and TRBJ1-2; D gene unclear. Written as DNA, the CDR3 is TGCGCCAGCAGCCAAGAGAGCCGGGGTGGCTACACCTTC. Encoded protein: CASSQESRGGYTF.